The rows below give T cell receptor beta chains drawn from one sample of a study of cytomegalovirus exposure and HLA in healthy donors. Here immunoSEQ multiplex PCR was the method, and the copy in TCRdb shows in-frame clones only, minus some. The sample holds roughly 100,000 clones, approximately 80% seen once. The specimen was PBMCs. These receptors were obtained from a man aged 55 to 70 in good health and CMV-seronegative. CDR3s include the opening cysteine and the closing phenylalanine or tryptophan. The D gene is left open where the match is weak. Not all rows give a size; the values are once, few, many and, for expanded clones, a class.

TRBJ2-3	-	-	TRBV4-3	TGCGCCAGCAGCCAAGGGGTCGCGGAGGGGGGGGATACGCAGTATTTT	CASSQGVAEGGDTQYF
TRBJ2-7	TRBD1	-	TRBV6-5	TGTGCCAGCAGTTCTGTATCCGGGACAGGCTCCTACGAGCAGTACTTC	CASSSVSGTGSYEQYF
TRBJ1-3	-	-	TRBV2	TGTGCCAGCAGTCCCCTAGGCGAGGGAAACACCATATATTTT	CASSPLGEGNTIYF
TRBJ2-2	TRBD1	-	TRBV9	TGTGCCAGCAGCAGCAGGGGGCAGGACACCGGGGAGCTGTTTTTT	CASSSRGQDTGELFF
TRBJ1-2	TRBD1	-	TRBV10-1	TGCGCCAGAATCGACAGGGCTAAAGGCTACACCTTC	CARIDRAKGYTF
TRBJ2-1	TRBD2	-	TRBV9	TGTGCCAGCAGCTCCAGGAGCGGGGGGCCCTACAATGAGCAGTTCTTC	CASSSRSGGPYNEQFF
TRBJ1-5	-	-	TRBV19	TGTGCCAGTAGTATATTTCGGGGGGCCGGCAATCAGCCCCAGCATTTT	CASSIFRGAGNQPQHF
TRBJ2-1	-	-	TRBV4-2	TGTGCCAGCAGCCAAGTGGGGCGGGGCCCCGGCAATGAGCAGTTCTTC	CASSQVGRGPGNEQFF
TRBJ2-5	TRBD2	-	TRBV19	TGTGCCAGTAGTAAGGGACTAGCGGGGGGGTGGGAGACCCAGTACTTC	CASSKGLAGGWETQYF
TRBJ1-1	-	-	TRBV19	TGTGCCAGTAGTCCTTGGGTACAGAATGAAGCTTTCTTT	CASSPWVQNEAFF
TRBJ1-2	-	-	TRBV5-1	TGCGCCAGCAGCTTGGGCAGGGCTTATGGCTACACCTTC	CASSLGRAYGYTF
TRBJ2-3	-	few	TRBV7-2	TGTGCCAGCAGCACCGGAACGGGAGATACGCAGTATTTT	CASSTGTGDTQYF
TRBJ1-1	-	-	TRBV7-9	TGTGCCAGCAGCTTAGGACAGGTATCATACACTGAAGCTTTCTTT	CASSLGQVSYTEAFF
TRBJ2-2	TRBD2	-	TRBV29-1	TGCAGCGCCCGGACTAGCGGCGAGACCGGGGAGCTGTTTTTT	CSARTSGETGELFF
TRBJ2-5	TRBD2	-	TRBV7-3	TGTGCCAGCAGCTCTGGACTAGCGGGGGGGCAAGAGACCCAGTACTTC	CASSSGLAGGQETQYF
TRBJ2-7	-	once	TRBV5-1	TGCGCCAGCAGCTTGGTCGAAGGGAGCGGCTCCTACGAGCAGTACTTC	CASSLVEGSGSYEQYF
TRBJ1-1	-	-	TRBV5-8	TGTGCCAGCAGCTTCGGGGGGGTCTCCACTGAAGCTTTCTTT	CASSFGGVSTEAFF
TRBJ1-5	-	-	TRBV5-1	TGCGCCAGCAGCTTGCTCGGCGGAAATCAGCCCCAGCATTTT	CASSLLGGNQPQHF
TRBJ2-2	-	-	TRBV12-5	TGTGCTAGTGGCCCCTCGGGGGATCGCACCGGGGAGCTGTTTTTT	CASGPSGDRTGELFF
TRBJ1-3	-	-	TRBV7-2	TGTGCCAGCAGCTTAGACTCCAGACAAAAGAGAAACACCATATATTTT	CASSLDSRQKRNTIYF
TRBJ2-3	TRBD2	-	TRBV9	TGTGCCAGCAGCGTATTAGCGGGGGGACCAACAGATACGCAGTATTTT	CASSVLAGGPTDTQYF
TRBJ2-5	TRBD2	-	TRBV9	TGTGCCAGCAGCGTTACTAGCGGGGGGGCCTTCGAGACCCAGTACTTC	CASSVTSGGAFETQYF
TRBJ2-3	TRBD2	-	TRBV7-2	TGTGCCAGCAGCTTAGATCCAGCGGGGGGAGGGCAGTATTTT	CASSLDPAGGGQYF
TRBJ1-1	-	-	TRBV4-3	TGCGCCAGCAGCCAAGACCTGCAGGTGAACACTGAAGCTTTCTTT	CASSQDLQVNTEAFF
TRBJ2-5	TRBD2	-	TRBV5-1	TGCGCCAGCAGCTTGGCCCCTAGCGGGGGTATTGTAAAGACCCAGTACTTC	CASSLAPSGGIVKTQYF
TRBJ1-1	-	few	TRBV7-8	TGTGCCAGCAGCATCCTGGGGGGGGACACTGAAGCTTTCTTT	CASSILGGDTEAFF
TRBJ1-1	-	-	TRBV7-9	TGTGCCAGCAGCTTAGAAGGGGGGGTTCTGGGGAACACTGAAGCTTTCTTT	CASSLEGGVLGNTEAFF
TRBJ2-3	-	-	TRBV6-5	TGTGCCAGCCGCCGTGTTGCGGGGTGGGCAGATACGCAGTATTTT	CASRRVAGWADTQYF
TRBJ2-5	-	-	TRBV28	TGTGCCAGCAGTCCGGGGCAAGAGACCCAGTACTTC	CASSPGQETQYF
TRBJ1-2	TRBD1	once	TRBV11-2	TGTGCCAGCAGCGACCCGACAGGGGGCGGCTATGGCTACACCTTC	CASSDPTGGGYGYTF
TRBJ2-3	TRBD2	few	TRBV7-6	TGTGCCAGCAGCTTAGCGGGGGGGACTAGCGGGGATACGCAGTATTTT	CASSLAGGTSGDTQYF
TRBJ1-1	-	-	TRBV30	TGTGCCTGGAGTGACAGTAACACTGAAGCTTTCTTT	CAWSDSNTEAFF
TRBJ1-2	TRBD1	-	TRBV4-1	TGCGCCAGCAGCCAAGATGACAGGGGCCCGTATGGCTACACCTTC	CASSQDDRGPYGYTF
TRBJ2-7	TRBD1	-	TRBV7-9	TGTGCCAGCAGCCCACAGGGGGTGTCTTACGAGCAGTACTTC	CASSPQGVSYEQYF
TRBJ2-2	TRBD2	-	TRBV6-1	TGTGCCACAGAGCGGGGGAATTTAGGCGGGGAGCTGTTTTTT	CATERGNLGGELFF
TRBJ2-4	-	-	TRBV7-9	TGTGCCAGCAGCTCATTAGACATTCAGTACTTC	CASSSLDIQYF
TRBJ1-3	-	-	TRBV5-6	TGTGCCAGCAGCTTGGGGTCAGGGCCCTCTGGAAACACCATATATTTT	CASSLGSGPSGNTIYF
TRBJ2-3	TRBD1	once	TRBV6-6	TGTGCCAGCAGGGACAGGGCGACAGATACGCAGTATTTT	CASRDRATDTQYF
TRBJ1-2	TRBD1	-	TRBV19	TGTGCCAGTAGTCTTACGGGACAGCAGATAACTAACTATGGCTACACCTTC	CASSLTGQQITNYGYTF
TRBJ1-6	-	few	TRBV7-3	TGTGCCAGCAGCCCAGACAGTAGGTCACCCCTCCACTTT	CASSPDSRSPLHF
TRBJ2-7	-	-	TRBV30	TGTGCCTGGAGTCAGGCAGTAACCACGGGAGAGCAGTACTTC	CAWSQAVTTGEQYF